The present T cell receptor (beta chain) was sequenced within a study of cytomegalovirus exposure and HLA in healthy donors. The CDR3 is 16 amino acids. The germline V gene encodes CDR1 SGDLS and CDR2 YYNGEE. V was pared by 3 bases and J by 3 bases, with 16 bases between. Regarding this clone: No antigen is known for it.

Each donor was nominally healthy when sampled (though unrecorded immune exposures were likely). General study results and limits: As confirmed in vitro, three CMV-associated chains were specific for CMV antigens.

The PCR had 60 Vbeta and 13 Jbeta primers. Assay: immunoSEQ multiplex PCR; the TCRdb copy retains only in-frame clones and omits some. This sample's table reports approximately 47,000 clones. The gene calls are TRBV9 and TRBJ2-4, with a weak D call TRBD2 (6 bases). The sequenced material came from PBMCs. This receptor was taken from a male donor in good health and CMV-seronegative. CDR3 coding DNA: TGTGCCAGCAGCGCGGGGGTACTCGGGGGCAAAAACATTCAGTACTTC. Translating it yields CASSAGVLGGKNIQYF.